The 25 T cell receptor beta chains given below trace back to one sample, sequenced in a study of shared clonotypes between healthy human individuals. Using immunoSEQ multiplex PCR, the repertoire was profiled, and TCRdb retains in-frame clones only, with some absent. The sample holds about 1 million clones, around 78% seen once. Sequenced sample: memory CD4+ T cells from PBMCs. Documented subset: CD45RA-negative fraction. The receptors come from a man younger than 35 in good health. Some clones in this sample may be carry-over from other donors' samples.

The V and J genes are TRBV7-8 and TRBJ1-5; D is unresolved. The V end was cut by 5 bases, the J end by 8 bases, with 13 bases between. This CDR3 is built from 13 residues. Germline CDR1 and CDR2: SGHVS and FQNEAQ. The CDR3 DNA follows: TGTGCCAGCAGCACGGGAGGATCTGAGCCCCAGCATTTT. Protein sequence: CASSTGGSEPQHF. The full variable domain, rest sourced from reference TRBV7-8 and TRBJ1-5, is GAGVSQSPRYKVAKRGQDVALRCDPISGHVSLFWYQQALGQGPEFLTYFQNEAQLDKSGLPSDRFFAERPEGSVSTLKIQRTQQEDSAVYLCASSTGGSEPQHFGDGTRLSIL.

Only one count was recorded for this clone. CDR3 nucleotides: TGCGCCAGCAGCTTAGGTCGGGGGAAAGAGACCCAGTACTTC. Translation: CASSLGRGKETQYF. J is TRBJ2-5 and V is TRBV5-1, with D perhaps TRBD2 (6 bases). Between the trimmed V and J ends, which lost 2 bases and 3 bases, there was a span of 11 bases. Germline V gene data show CDR1 as SGHRS and CDR2 as YFSETQ. CDR3 length: 14 amino acids.

The rearrangement joins TRBV6-6 to TRBJ2-7; 11 bases map to TRBD2. The CDR3 covers 15 residues. The germline V gene has CDR1 MNHNY and CDR2 SVGAGI (reference sequence). Losses at the gene ends were 1 base for V and 3 bases for J; bases not matched to a gene: 2. The chain's CDR3 is CASSYFGTSGYEQYF. CDR3 DNA: TGTGCCAGCAGTTACTTCGGGACTAGCGGCTACGAGCAGTACTTC.

A few counts support this clone. In the same sample, other DNA sequences code for this CDR3. The chain carries TRBV5-1 and TRBJ2-7, with TRBD2 identical over 12 bases. V lost 2 bases, J lost 4 bases, and 1 base stayed unmatched. The CDR3 sequence is 14 residues long. Germline V gene sequence: CDR1 SGHRS, CDR2 YFSETQ. CDR3 in amino acids: CASSFTSGGYEQYF. The CDR3 DNA reads TGCGCCAGCAGCTTCACTAGCGGGGGGTACGAGCAGTACTTC.

The CDR3 region has the DNA TGTGCCAGCAGCTTATACGCAGGGGGTAACAATGAGCAGTTCTTC. Protein product: CASSLYAGGNNEQFF. V gene TRBV7-3 combines with J gene TRBJ2-1; 7 positions agree with TRBD1. The CDR3 length is 15 residues. Losses at the gene ends were 2 bases for V and 5 bases for J; bases not matched to a gene: 6. Germline V CDR1 and CDR2: SGHTA, FQGTGA. Supplemented by reference TRBV7-3 and TRBJ2-1, the full variable domain reads GAGVSQTPSNKVTEKGKYVELRCDPISGHTALYWYRQSLGQGPEFLIYFQGTGAADDSGLPNDRFFAVRPEGSVSTLKIQRTERGDSAVYLCASSLYAGGNNEQFFGPGTRLTVL.

The rearrangement uses TRBV5-1 and TRBJ1-4; 7 positions match TRBD1. Trimming removed 0 bases from V and 3 bases from J; junction bases left unmatched: 8. There are 17 residues in the CDR3. The germline gives CDR1 SGHRS, CDR2 YFSETQ. The CDR3 nucleotides read TGCGCCAGCAGCTTGGGTTTCGACAGGGTTGCTAATGAAAAACTGTTTTTT. Translated, it gives CASSLGFDRVANEKLFF.

In nucleotides, the CDR3 is TGCGCCAGCAGCCCGGAGACAGTTAACTATGGCTACACCTTC. This sequence encodes CASSPETVNYGYTF. J is TRBJ1-2 and V is TRBV5-1, with D possibly TRBD1 on 5 matching bases. The germline V and J ends were trimmed by 4 bases and 1 base, with 11 bases remaining between them. CDR3 length: 14 residues. Per the germline V gene, CDR1 is SGHRS and CDR2 is YFSETQ.

This rearrangement joins TRBV28 to TRBJ1-5; the match to TRBD1 covers 8 bases. The V and J ends lost 5 bases and 6 bases, in that order; junction bases with no gene match: 9. CDR3 length equals 15 residues. Germline CDR1 reads MDHEN; CDR2 reads SYDVKM. CDR3 sequence reads: CASSADRGVGQPQHF. DNA of the CDR3: TGTGCCAGCAGTGCAGACAGGGGAGTAGGTCAGCCCCAGCATTTT.

The chain employs TRBV6-6 and TRBJ1-5; D is ambiguous. The ends were cut back, 7 bases at V and 0 bases at J, with 10 bases in the middle. Germline CDR1 MNHNY, CDR2 SVGAGI (reference sequence). The CDR3 contains 14 residues. In DNA form, the CDR3 reads TGTGCCAGCAACCGATTAGGTAGCAATCAGCCCCAGCATTTT. Its translation: CASNRLGSNQPQHF.

This clone was seen a handful of times. This chain connects TRBV2 to TRBJ2-5, with D tentatively TRBD1 or TRBD2 (5 bases each). This CDR3 has 14 amino acids. The V gene's germline CDR1 is SNHLY and CDR2 FYNNEI. With 8 bases removed from V and 7 bases from J, the gap between germline ends came to 20 bases. In DNA, the CDR3 is TGTGCCAGCGGGGGTTCGTTCCAAGAGGGGACCCAGTACTTC. It encodes CASGGSFQEGTQYF.

This clone was detected only once. This rearrangement joins TRBV6-1 to TRBJ2-3, with TRBD2 matching over 7 bases. In germline, CDR1 is MNHNS, CDR2 SASEGT. This CDR3 contains 16 residues. With 4 bases clipped from V and 5 bases from J, the junction kept 12 bases outside the gene matches. CDR3 sequence: CASSGGLGTIKDTQYF. CDR3 nucleotide sequence: TGTGCCAGCAGTGGTGGGTTAGGGACTATAAAAGATACGCAGTATTTT.

The V call is TRBV29-1, the J call TRBJ1-3; a weak D match, TRBD1 (5 bases). Trimming left V 7 bases short and J 16 bases short, with 20 bases between. The CDR3 totals 11 residues. Germline V gene lookup returns CDR1 SQVTM and CDR2 ANQGSEA. CDR3 region: CSAGTFEALYF. The CDR3 nucleotides read TGCAGCGCAGGGACTTTCGAGGCGCTTTATTTT. Together with reference TRBV29-1 and TRBJ1-3, the CDR3 gives the full variable domain: SAVISQKPSRDICQRGTSLTIQCQVDSQVTMMFWYRQQPGQSLTLIATANQGSEATYESGFVIDKFPISRPNLTFSTLTVSNMSPEDSSIYLCSAGTFEALYFGEGSWLTVV.

This clone has just one count. This sequence joins TRBV7-8 and TRBJ2-2; D remains unclear. The CDR3 contains 16 residues. V was pared by 1 base and J by 1 base, with 10 bases between. Germline V gives CDR1 SGHVS, CDR2 FQNEAQ. CDR3 protein: CASSLVVRMNTGELFF. The CDR3 coding sequence is TGTGCCAGCAGCTTAGTTGTCCGGATGAACACCGGGGAGCTGTTTTTT. Variable domain in full (rest from reference TRBV7-8 and TRBJ2-2): GAGVSQSPRYKVAKRGQDVALRCDPISGHVSLFWYQQALGQGPEFLTYFQNEAQLDKSGLPSDRFFAERPEGSVSTLKIQRTQQEDSAVYLCASSLVVRMNTGELFFGEGSRLTVL.

This clone was detected a few times. The V call is TRBV19, the J call TRBJ1-5; 7 nucleotides align to TRBD1. The CDR3 runs to 15 residues. V lost 7 bases, J lost 1 base, and 7 bases stayed unmatched. Germline-derived CDR1 and CDR2 are LNHDA and SQIVND (reference sequence). CDR3 sequence: CASTLGGQSNQPQHF. CDR3 in DNA: TGTGCCAGTACCCTCGGGGGACAGAGCAATCAGCCCCAGCATTTT.

V gene TRBV9 combines with J gene TRBJ2-7, with 11 bases identical to TRBD2. There are 16 residues in the CDR3. The V segment lost 4 bases and the J segment 9 bases; nucleotides outside the gene matches: 15. Germline CDR1 and CDR2: SGDLS and YYNGEE. In nucleotides, the CDR3 is TGTGCCAGCAGCCCCCGGGGTCTAGCGGGAGGCCTGGTGCAGTACTTC. As protein: CASSPRGLAGGLVQYF.

With respect to this clone: The same CDR3 arises from other DNA sequences in this sample as well. This CDR3 is CAWSAQGYEQYF. The CDR3, as DNA: TGTGCCTGGAGTGCCCAAGGGTACGAGCAGTACTTC. This chain connects TRBV30 to TRBJ2-7, with D uncertain. Germline values: CDR1 GTSNPN, CDR2 SVGIG (reference sequence). This CDR3 is built from 12 residues. Trimming took 1 base from V and 4 from J, leaving 8 bases between them.

The table lists this clone with a few counts. V and J are TRBV10-3 and TRBJ2-1; possible D gene TRBD1, 6 bases. The CDR3 runs 13 residues. Trimming stripped 6 bases from V and 3 bases from J, with 9 bases between. CDR1 ENHRY and CDR2 SYGVKD come from the germline V gene. Written as DNA, the CDR3 is TGTGCCATCAGGCAGGGGTTCTACAATGAGCAGTTCTTC. Translation: CAIRQGFYNEQFF.

The V call is TRBV5-1, the J call TRBJ2-1; TRBD1 or TRBD2 may be the D gene (5 bases each). CDR3 length equals 15 residues. V lost 4 bases and J 4 bases, leaving 15 bases between the germline ends. Germline-derived CDR1 and CDR2 are SGHRS and YFSETQ. Written as DNA, the CDR3 is TGCGCCAGCAGCCTGACCGGGACGTTATACAATGAGCAGTTCTTC. This gives the protein CASSLTGTLYNEQFF.

The chain combines TRBV28 with TRBJ1-4, with a possible D match to TRBD1 (5 bases). Germline lookup yields CDR1 MDHEN and CDR2 SYDVKM. This CDR3 is 17 amino acids long. Trimming left V 4 bases short and J 8 bases short, with 23 bases between. The CDR3 DNA follows: TGTGCCAGCAGTTCCTCTTTGCTCCGGCCCCAGGGAGAAAAACTGTTTTTT. Protein sequence: CASSSSLLRPQGEKLFF. The full variable domain, rest sourced from reference TRBV28 and TRBJ1-4, is DVKVTQSSRYLVKRTGEKVFLECVQDMDHENMFWYRQDPGLGLRLIYFSYDVKMKEKGDIPEGYSVSREKKERFSLILESASTNQTSMYLCASSSSLLRPQGEKLFFGSGTQLSVL.

The chain joins TRBV5-1 to TRBJ1-2, with 8 nucleotides matching TRBD1. This CDR3 comprises 14 residues. V trimming: 1 base; J trimming: 2 bases; junction bases outside the gene matches: 1. Looked up from germline, CDR1 is SGHRS and CDR2 is YFSETQ. CDR3 loop: CASSLRQGNYGYTF. CDR3 DNA sequence: TGCGCCAGCAGCTTGCGACAGGGGAACTATGGCTACACCTTC.

The chain combines TRBV7-9 with TRBJ2-7; TRBD2 is a possible D gene (6 bases). CDR1 is SEHNR and CDR2 is FQNEAQ in the germline V gene (reference sequence). This CDR3 region has 13 residues. V gave up 5 bases and J gave up 8 bases, with 16 bases separating them. For the CDR3, the DNA is TGTGCCAGCAGCCCGGGACTCCTAGGGCAGCAGTACTTC. Translation gives CASSPGLLGQQYF.

The genes are TRBV4-1 and TRBJ1-2; TRBD1 matches at 11 bases. Germline V gene sequence: CDR1 MGHRA, CDR2 YSYEKL. V trimming: 2 bases; J trimming: 4 bases; junction bases outside the gene matches: 3. The CDR3 extends over 15 amino acids. The DNA for the CDR3 is TGCGCCAGCAGCCAATCCGGGACAGGGGGCTATGGCTACACCTTC. It specifies CASSQSGTGGYGYTF.

J is TRBJ2-7 and V is TRBV10-2; 7 bases line up with TRBD2. The CDR3 loop spans 15 amino acids. Trimming cost V 7 bases and J 0 bases; bases outside gene matches: 9. Germline-derived CDR1 and CDR2 are WSHSY and SAAADI. CDR3 in DNA: TGCGCCAGCACGAGAACCGGCGGGGGCTCCTACGAGCAGTACTTC. It codes for CASTRTGGGSYEQYF.

The gene calls are TRBV5-1 and TRBJ1-3, with unresolved D. Trimming removed 4 bases from V and 2 bases from J, with 13 bases in between. The CDR3 runs 15 residues. Germline V gene sequence: CDR1 SGHRS, CDR2 YFSETQ. The chain's CDR3 is CASSQTIGPGNTIYF. As DNA, the CDR3 is TGCGCCAGCAGCCAAACAATAGGGCCTGGAAACACCATATATTTT.

This clone was observed a few times. This chain links TRBV7-6 with TRBJ2-5; 9 nucleotides agree with TRBD1. The germline V gene has CDR1 SGHVS and CDR2 FNYEAQ. The J segment lost 5 bases and the V segment lost 3 bases, leaving 4 bases of the junction unmatched. The CDR3 is 14 amino acids. This CDR3 reads CASSFTGGAETQYF. The CDR3 DNA sequence: TGTGCCAGCAGCTTCACAGGGGGCGCGGAGACCCAGTACTTC. The complete variable domain, with remaining parts taken from reference TRBV7-6 and TRBJ2-5, reads GAGVSQSPRYKVTKRGQDVALRCDPISGHVSLYWYRQALGQGPEFLTYFNYEAQQDKSGLPNDRFSAERPEGSISTLTIQRTEQRDSAMYRCASSFTGGAETQYFGPGTRLLVL.